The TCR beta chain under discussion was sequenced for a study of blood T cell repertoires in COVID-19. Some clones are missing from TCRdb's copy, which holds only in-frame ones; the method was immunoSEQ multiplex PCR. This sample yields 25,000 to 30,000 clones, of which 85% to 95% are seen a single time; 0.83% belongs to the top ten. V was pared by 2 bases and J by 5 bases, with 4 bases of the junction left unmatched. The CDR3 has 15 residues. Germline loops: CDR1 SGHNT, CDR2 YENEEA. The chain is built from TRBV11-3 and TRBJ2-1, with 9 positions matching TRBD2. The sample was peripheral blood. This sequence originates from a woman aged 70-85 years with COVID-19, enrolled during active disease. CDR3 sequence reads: CASSLLGLADNEQFF. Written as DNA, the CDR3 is TGTGCCAGCAGCTTATTGGGACTAGCCGACAATGAGCAGTTCTTC.